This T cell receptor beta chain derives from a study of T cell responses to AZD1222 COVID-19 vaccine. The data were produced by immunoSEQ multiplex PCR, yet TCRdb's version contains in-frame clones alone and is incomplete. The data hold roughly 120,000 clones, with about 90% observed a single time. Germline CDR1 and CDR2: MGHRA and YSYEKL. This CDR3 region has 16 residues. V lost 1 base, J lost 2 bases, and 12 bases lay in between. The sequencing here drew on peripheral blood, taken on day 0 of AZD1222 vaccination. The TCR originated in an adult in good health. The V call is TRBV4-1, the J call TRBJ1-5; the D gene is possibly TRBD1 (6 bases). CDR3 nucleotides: TGCGCCAGCAGCCAAGGGCGGGGGGCTCGCAATCAGCCCCAGCATTTT. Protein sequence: CASSQGRGARNQPQHF.